These T cell receptor beta chains were read from a single sample in a study of control samples from healthy donors and cancer patients. The repertoire was sequenced with immunoSEQ multiplex PCR; TCRdb's copy has only in-frame clones and lacks some. The table records about 92,000 clones, about four fifths of them present only once. Sequencing was performed on blood. Every receptor here comes from a woman in her fifties or sixties in good health. The CDR3 runs from the conserved cysteine through the conserved F or W. A D gene is named only where the DNA matches it firmly. Clone size is shown for a subset of rows, as once, few, many or a class of expanded clone.

d_call,v_call,j_call,clone_size,cdr3_nt,cdr3_aa
-,TRBV14,TRBJ1-4,-,TGTGCCAGCAGCCAAGATGGGGGGGGACCTGGTGAAAAACTGTTTTTT,CASSQDGGGPGEKLFF
-,TRBV4-2,TRBJ2-7,-,TGTGCCAGCAGCCCGTTTACCAGCTACGAGCAGTACTTC,CASSPFTSYEQYF
-,TRBV6-6,TRBJ1-2,-,TGTGCCAGCAGTCCCCCTGGCCCCTACACCTTC,CASSPPGPYTF
TRBD1,TRBV6-5,TRBJ1-4,-,TGTGCCAGCAGTCCGACAGGGAATGAAAAACTGTTTTTT,CASSPTGNEKLFF
-,TRBV6-5,TRBJ1-6,-,TGTGCCAGCTCCGGGACTTGGGATTCACCCCTCCACTTT,CASSGTWDSPLHF
-,TRBV6-2/TRBV6-3,TRBJ1-1,-,TGTGCCAGCAGTTATTTGAGGGTGGACACTGAAGCTTTCTTT,CASSYLRVDTEAFF
TRBD1,TRBV19,TRBJ1-2,-,TGTGCCAGTAGTATAATTAGGGCAGGGGGCCGGTTAGGCTACACCTTC,CASSIIRAGGRLGYTF
-,TRBV14,TRBJ1-2,-,TGTGCCAGCAGCCAAGAAGATAGGGGCTATGGCTACACCTTC,CASSQEDRGYGYTF
-,TRBV13,TRBJ2-2,-,TGTGCCAGCAGCCCGCGGAGAAGGTCCGGGGAGCTGTTTTTT,CASSPRRRSGELFF
-,TRBV2,TRBJ2-2,-,TGTGCCAGCAGTGATCCGGGGGACACCGGGGAGCTGTTTTTT,CASSDPGDTGELFF
TRBD1,TRBV7-8,TRBJ2-3,-,TGTGCCAGCACATCAGGGGGCGTGTCATATACGCAGTATTTT,CASTSGGVSYTQYF
-,TRBV5-6,TRBJ2-3,-,TGTGCCAGCAGCCTACGCACAGATACGCAGTATTTT,CASSLRTDTQYF
TRBD2,TRBV19,TRBJ2-2,-,TGTGCCACCAGGGAAGGAGCGGGAGTCCTCGGGGAGCTGTTTTTT,CATREGAGVLGELFF
-,TRBV7-9,TRBJ1-1,-,TGTGCCAGCAGCTCCTACAGGGATGTTCTGGGCACTGAAGCTTTCTTT,CASSSYRDVLGTEAFF
TRBD2,TRBV10-3,TRBJ2-3,few,TGTGCCATCAGTAATGCGGGGGGGCACGCAGATACGCAGTATTTT,CAISNAGGHADTQYF
-,TRBV6-5,TRBJ1-2,-,TGTGCCAGCAGTTACTCCGGGAAGGGGGGCTATGGCTACACCTTC,CASSYSGKGGYGYTF
TRBD1,TRBV5-8,TRBJ1-2,few,TGTGCCAGCAGCTTGGGGAGGACAGGGGCAAACTATGGCTACACCTTC,CASSLGRTGANYGYTF
-,TRBV9,TRBJ1-3,-,TGTGCCAGCAGCGTAGCCCAATCGCCTATTAACACCATATATTTT,CASSVAQSPINTIYF
-,TRBV7-2,TRBJ2-7,once,TGTGCCAGCAGCGTCCTCTACGAGCAGTACTTC,CASSVLYEQYF
-,TRBV19,TRBJ1-5,once,TGTGCCAGTAGTTTGCAGGAAGGTCAGCCCCAGCATTTT,CASSLQEGQPQHF
-,TRBV6-5,TRBJ1-5,-,TGTGCCAGCAGCTCTACAGGGAATAGCAATCAGCCCCAGCATTTT,CASSSTGNSNQPQHF
TRBD2,TRBV9,TRBJ2-7,-,TGTGCCAGCAGCGTATCCAGCGGGAGTGGATACGAGCAGTACTTC,CASSVSSGSGYEQYF
-,TRBV10-1,TRBJ2-2,-,TGCGCCAGCAAGGCGGCGAACACCGGGGAGCTGTTTTTT,CASKAANTGELFF
-,TRBV29-1,TRBJ2-2,-,TGCAGCGTTGAAGATCGGGGTAGGACAACGAACACCGGGGAGCTGTTTTTT,CSVEDRGRTTNTGELFF
-,TRBV7-2,TRBJ2-1,-,TGTGCCAGCAGCTATCTCGGTGGGGGCTCTTACAATGAGCAGTTCTTC,CASSYLGGGSYNEQFF
TRBD1,TRBV7-8,TRBJ2-1,-,TGTGCCAGCAGCTTAGAACGCATCCCGACAGGGTGGTCCTACAATGAGCAGTTCTTC,CASSLERIPTGWSYNEQFF
-,TRBV30,TRBJ1-1,-,TGTGCCTGGCTTGGTAAAGGGGCAAGTAGGCGCAACACTGAAGCTTTCTTT,CAWLGKGASRRNTEAFF
-,TRBV10-3,TRBJ1-2,few,TGTGCCATCAGTGAGTCTTACAGCGCAGGGGGCTACACCTTC,CAISESYSAGGYTF
-,TRBV4-1,TRBJ1-5,-,TGCGCCAGCAGCCACGTCGGTAATCAGCCCCAGCATTTT,CASSHVGNQPQHF
TRBD2,TRBV25-1,TRBJ2-6,-,TGTGCCAGCAGTGATAGCGGGAGAGGGTCTGGGGCCAACGTCCTGACTTTC,CASSDSGRGSGANVLTF
-,TRBV5-6,TRBJ1-4,-,TGTGCCAGCAGCTTCCGAGGCGGGGAGGAAAAACTGTTTTTT,CASSFRGGEEKLFF
-,TRBV27,TRBJ2-2,-,TGTGCCAGCACGGACGGACCCACCGGGGAGCTGTTTTTT,CASTDGPTGELFF
-,TRBV6-5,TRBJ1-4,-,TGTGCCAGCAGTTATCCTCGGGACCTGGGTGAAAAACTGTTTTTT,CASSYPRDLGEKLFF
-,TRBV6-5,TRBJ1-3,-,TGTGCCAGCGGGAGGGTATCTGGAAACACCATATATTTT,CASGRVSGNTIYF
-,TRBV18,TRBJ2-2,-,TGTGCCAGCTCCCACCGGGACTTTAACACCGGGGAGCTGTTTTTT,CASSHRDFNTGELFF
-,TRBV27,TRBJ2-1,-,TGTGCCAGCAATCCAGACAATGAGCAGTTCTTC,CASNPDNEQFF